This T cell receptor beta chain is drawn from a study of neoadjuvant anti-PD-1 for oral cavity cancer. Study-level background: Before surgery, most patients got three to four biweekly 3 mg/kg nivolumab doses. Around day 43, patients without progression received a fourth nivolumab dose before surgery.

The germline V gene encodes CDR1 LGHNT and CDR2 FRNRAP. V lost 5 bases and J lost 3, with 6 bases in between. There are 12 residues in the CDR3. This table comes from immunoSEQ multiplex PCR, and its TCRdb copy is limited to in-frame clones, with some not included. Of about 25,000 clones listed, 27% are singletons. As to time point: after neoadjuvant nivolumab, at surgical resection. The sequencing used tumor tissue, collected after nivolumab (anti-PD-1) treatment. V gene TRBV12-5 combines with J gene TRBJ2-3; D call uncertain. The receptor's source is a person between 40 and 85 years old with oral cavity squamous cell carcinoma. The CDR3 region is CASGPGTDTQYF. For the CDR3, the DNA is TGTGCTAGTGGTCCCGGAACAGATACGCAGTATTTT. Using reference TRBV12-5 and TRBJ2-3 for the parts outside the CDR3, the full variable domain is DARVTQTPRHKVTEMGQEVTMRCQPILGHNTVFWYRQTMMQGLELLAYFRNRAPLDDSGMPKDRFSAEMPDATLATLKIQPSEPRDSAVYFCASGPGTDTQYFGPGTRLTVL.